The rows below give T cell receptor beta chains drawn from one sample of a study of PD-L1 blockade in urothelial cancer. The protocol was immunoSEQ multiplex PCR, while the TCRdb copy is restricted to in-frame clones and leaves out a portion. The sample carries tens of thousands of clones, roughly 89% recorded once. Sequences were derived from PBMCs, sampled around atezolizumab (anti-PD-L1) treatment. These receptors came from a woman aged 65 to 85 with urothelial cancer. The CDR3 runs from the conserved cysteine through the conserved F or W. The D gene is left open where the match is weak. Clone size is not always given. Where it is, it says once, few, many or a class for expanded clones.

>TRBJ1-1|TRBV5-4|-|13|-
TGTGCCAGCAAGGCAGACATGAACACTGAAGCTTTCTTT
CASKADMNTEAFF
>TRBJ2-7|TRBV6-1|-|13|TRBD1
TGTGCCAGCAGGGCTGGACAGGGCTACGAGCAGTACTTC
CASRAGQGYEQYF
>TRBJ2-2|TRBV5-4|-|14|-
TGTGCCAGCAGCTTATACAGTTCGAGTGGGGAGCTGTTTTTT
CASSLYSSSGELFF
>TRBJ1-5|TRBV18|-|14|-
TGTGCCAGCTCCCAGGGGATTAGCAATCAGCCCCAGCATTTT
CASSQGISNQPQHF
>TRBJ1-5|TRBV6-6|-|15|-
TGTGCCAGCAGTTACTCGAGACAGAGCAATCAGCCCCAGCATTTT
CASSYSRQSNQPQHF
>TRBJ1-1|TRBV10-2|-|14|-
TGCGCCAGCAGGAAGTCGATGGCGAACACTGAAGCTTTCTTT
CASRKSMANTEAFF
>TRBJ2-5|TRBV10-3|once|11|-
TGTGCCACCAACTCAGGGGAGACCCAGTACTTC
CATNSGETQYF
>TRBJ2-7|TRBV5-5|-|16|TRBD1
TGTGCCAGCTTCGGGCGCCCGGGACAGAGTACGTCGGAGCAGTACTTC
CASFGRPGQSTSEQYF
>TRBJ2-3|TRBV5-1|-|14|-
TGCGCCAGCAGCTCCACCTATAGATTCTTAGAGCTGTATTTT
CASSSTYRFLELYF
>TRBJ2-3|TRBV7-8|-|15|TRBD1
TGTGCCAGCAGCTTAGTGGGACAGGGCGCAGATACGCAGTATTTT
CASSLVGQGADTQYF
>TRBJ1-2|TRBV19|-|12|-
TGTGCCAGTAACAGGACCTACTATGGCTACACCTTC
CASNRTYYGYTF
>TRBJ1-1|TRBV6-1|-|15|-
TGTGCCAGCAGATGGGTCGGGGGACTGAACACTGAAGCTTTCTTT
CASRWVGGLNTEAFF
>TRBJ2-5|TRBV10-1|-|13|-
TGCGGGCCTACGACTCCCCTTTCGGAGACCCAGTACTTC
CGPTTPLSETQYF
>TRBJ2-1|TRBV27|-|14|-
TGTGCCAGCAGTTTATCTGGGCTGCTCCATGAGCAGTTCTTC
CASSLSGLLHEQFF
>TRBJ2-3|TRBV19|-|16|-
TGTGCCAGTAGTATGGACGGGCAGGGGTACACAGATACGCAGTATTTT
CASSMDGQGYTDTQYF
>TRBJ2-7|TRBV7-8|-|13|-
TGTGCCAGCAGCCAGACTAGAGCCGGTGAGCAGTACTTC
CASSQTRAGEQYF
>TRBJ1-2|TRBV7-9|-|18|TRBD1
TGTGCCAGCATCCTACCTCCGGGACAGGGGGCGAATGGCTATGGCTACACCTTC
CASILPPGQGANGYGYTF
>TRBJ2-5|TRBV6-1|-|22|TRBD2
TGTGCCAGCAGTGAAGGCTTTCATCCGGACACTAAAGGGAGGGGAGGGAGGGAGACCCAGTACTTC
CASSEGFHPDTKGRGGRETQYF
>TRBJ1-5|TRBV30|-|11|TRBD1
TGTGCCTGGAGTACCGGGACAGTGAGGCATTTT
CAWSTGTVRHF
>TRBJ1-1|TRBV11-3|few|13|-
TGTGCCAGCAGCTTAGGGAGGGGCACTGAAGCTTTCTTT
CASSLGRGTEAFF
>TRBJ1-2|TRBV5-4|-|14|TRBD1
TGTGCCAGCAGGAAGACAGGGGGAGGCTATGGCTACACCTTC
CASRKTGGGYGYTF
>TRBJ1-1|TRBV10-2|-|15|-
TGCGCCAGCAGTGCAAGAGGGCAGATGAACACTGAAGCTTTCTTT
CASSARGQMNTEAFF
>TRBJ1-2|TRBV7-2|-|14|-
TGTGCCAGCAGCTTAGATTCAGGGAGGAGTGGCTACACCTTC
CASSLDSGRSGYTF
>TRBJ1-1|TRBV7-8|-|14|TRBD1
TGTGCCAGCAGCTTATCAGGGGGGAACACTGAAGCTTTCTTT
CASSLSGGNTEAFF
>TRBJ1-2|TRBV5-5|-|13|-
TGTGCCAGCAGCTTACCGGGGGTCTATGGCTACACCTTC
CASSLPGVYGYTF
>TRBJ2-7|TRBV5-1|-|13|TRBD1
TGCGCCAGCAGCAGGGGACAGGGTTACGAGCAGTACTTC
CASSRGQGYEQYF
>TRBJ2-5|TRBV7-6|few|16|-
TGTGCCAGCAGCGGCGGCAGGGGAGAACCCCAAGAGACCCAGTACTTC
CASSGGRGEPQETQYF
>TRBJ2-1|TRBV5-1|-|17|TRBD2
TGCGCCAGCAGCTTAGCTCCTCAGGCGGGAGTGATGGGAGGGCAGTTCTTC
CASSLAPQAGVMGGQFF
>TRBJ2-7|TRBV9|-|14|TRBD1
TGTGCCAGCAGCCCAGGGACAGGGCACTACGAGCAGTACTTC
CASSPGTGHYEQYF
>TRBJ1-1|TRBV7-2|once|13|TRBD1
TGTGCCAGCAGCGACAGGGGTGGCACTGAAGCTTTCTTT
CASSDRGGTEAFF
>TRBJ2-7|TRBV7-8|-|15|TRBD2
TGTGCCAGCAGCGTCCGACTAGCGGGTTCCTACGAGCAGTACTTC
CASSVRLAGSYEQYF
>TRBJ2-2|TRBV11-2|-|16|TRBD2
TGTGCCAGCAGCTTGGGGACTAGGTCGAACACCGGGGAGCTGTTTTTT
CASSLGTRSNTGELFF
>TRBJ1-4|TRBV18|-|15|-
TGTGCCAGCTCACCTCGGGTAGGAACTAATGAAAAACTGTTTTTT
CASSPRVGTNEKLFF
>TRBJ2-3|TRBV4-3|-|14|-
TGCGCCAGCAGCCCTCGTAGGGGAACAGATACGCAGTATTTT
CASSPRRGTDTQYF
>TRBJ1-5|TRBV4-1|-|14|-
TGCGCCAGCACCAACGACAGGCTCACGCAGCCCCAGCATTTT
CASTNDRLTQPQHF
>TRBJ1-1|TRBV10-3|-|13|-
TGTGCCATCAGTGAGTCGAGGAACACTGAAGCTTTCTTT
CAISESRNTEAFF
>TRBJ1-5|TRBV27|-|14|-
TGTGCCAGCACGTCACGATGGGGCCATCAGCCCCAGCATTTT
CASTSRWGHQPQHF
>TRBJ2-3|TRBV19|-|16|TRBD2
TGTGCCAGTAAGGGGTGGACTAGCGGAGGCACAGATACGCAGTATTTT
CASKGWTSGGTDTQYF
>TRBJ1-1|TRBV5-1|once|15|TRBD1
TGCGCCAGCAGATATACCAGGGACAGCTTTACTGAAGCTTTCTTT
CASRYTRDSFTEAFF
>TRBJ1-1|TRBV13|-|18|TRBD1
TGTGCCAGCAGCACCCGAAAAGGGGGCGCGTTTATGAACACTGAAGCTTTCTTT
CASSTRKGGAFMNTEAFF
>TRBJ2-3|TRBV7-9|-|17|TRBD1
TGTGCCAGCAGCTTAGGTGTCGGACAGGCGGTTGGAGATACGCAGTATTTT
CASSLGVGQAVGDTQYF
>TRBJ2-3|TRBV18|-|20|TRBD1
TGTGCCAGCTCACCCCTGACACGTTTGGACAGGGAGAAGCACATAGATACGCAGTATTTT
CASSPLTRLDREKHIDTQYF
>TRBJ2-7|TRBV10-1|-|14|-
TGCGCCAGCAGTGAATCTGGACATTACTACGAGCAGTACTTC
CASSESGHYYEQYF
>TRBJ2-7|TRBV9|-|16|TRBD2
TGTGCCAGCAGCGTAGCTACGTTAGCGGGGGCCTACGAGCAGTACTTC
CASSVATLAGAYEQYF
>TRBJ2-7|TRBV4-1|-|14|TRBD1
TGCGCCAGCAGCCAAGTACAGGGGGCCTACGAGCAGTACTTC
CASSQVQGAYEQYF